This TCR beta chain was obtained from a study of cytomegalovirus exposure and HLA in healthy donors. The CDR3 is 11 amino acids. V lost 5 bases, J lost 6 bases, and 7 bases lay in between. Germline-derived CDR1 and CDR2 are SNHLY and FYNNEI. Sequencing used immunoSEQ multiplex PCR; TCRdb keeps in-frame clones, though not all of them. The profile covers under 150,000 clones, with 88% appearing a single time and roughly 6% taken by the ten largest. Sequences were obtained from PBMCs. The chain has TRBV2 and TRBJ1-1; the D gene is possibly TRBD1 (6 bases). This TCR was sampled from a woman between 18 and 29 years old in good health and CMV-seropositive. The CDR3 sequence: CASSKGAEAFF. The CDR3 nucleotides are TGTGCCAGCAGTAAGGGGGCTGAAGCTTTCTTT.